Listed below are T cell receptor beta chains from one sample, sequenced in a study of graft-versus-host responses after intestinal transplantation. This table comes from immunoSEQ multiplex PCR, and its TCRdb copy is limited to in-frame clones, with some not included. The sample records around 6,000 clones, about 30% being singletons. Source: alloreactive CD8+ T cells from a mixed lymphocyte reaction culture, taken before intestinal transplant. These receptors were collected from a human patient who received an intestinal transplant. The CDR3 runs from the conserved cysteine through the conserved F or W. Fields, in order: V gene, clone size, CDR3 protein. Size values are once, few and many counts, or a class for expanded clones, and some rows have none.

V gene: TRBV7-9
clone size: .
CDR3 protein: CASSSPLAGEQFF

V gene: TRBV4-1
clone size: once
CDR3 protein: CASSLRRHVGYTF

V gene: TRBV5-4
clone size: medium-sized
CDR3 protein: CASSLVAGENEQFF

V gene: TRBV28
clone size: .
CDR3 protein: CASSQLGQSYSSGANVLTF

V gene: TRBV15
clone size: .
CDR3 protein: CATSRSRGGQETQYF

V gene: TRBV7-3
clone size: few
CDR3 protein: CASSLTLAGSNEQFF

V gene: TRBV19
clone size: medium-sized
CDR3 protein: CASSISLAGGYEQYF

V gene: TRBV4-2
clone size: .
CDR3 protein: CASSQDLRTSGQETQYF

V gene: TRBV28
clone size: .
CDR3 protein: CASSPFWGGTDTQYF

V gene: TRBV11-2
clone size: .
CDR3 protein: CASSLVSSSGETQYF

V gene: TRBV6-1
clone size: .
CDR3 protein: CASRLGRVPYEQYF

V gene: TRBV27
clone size: once
CDR3 protein: CASSPGTSGYNEQFF

V gene: TRBV5-6
clone size: .
CDR3 protein: CASSLVPPGTSYEQYF

V gene: TRBV7-6
clone size: .
CDR3 protein: CASSLTGAGDEQYF

V gene: TRBV5-8
clone size: few
CDR3 protein: CASSLGTKGLQTQYF

V gene: TRBV7-8
clone size: .
CDR3 protein: CASSLGTGGLSSYEQYF

V gene: TRBV5-5
clone size: .
CDR3 protein: CASSFRGSPYEQYF

V gene: TRBV28
clone size: .
CDR3 protein: CASSFARVFIVPEAFF

V gene: TRBV10-2
clone size: .
CDR3 protein: CASSGVGEGVRAFYNEQFF

V gene: TRBV29-1
clone size: .
CDR3 protein: CSATGQGSEKLFF

V gene: TRBV15
clone size: .
CDR3 protein: CATLEGGVLLSTDTQYF

V gene: TRBV11-2
clone size: .
CDR3 protein: CASSFGTGGPGSYGYTF

V gene: TRBV29-1
clone size: medium-sized
CDR3 protein: CSAGYPYEQYF

V gene: TRBV5-3
clone size: few
CDR3 protein: CASQEPYNEQFF

V gene: TRBV2
clone size: .
CDR3 protein: CASTLTWREFGDTQYF

V gene: TRBV6-5
clone size: .
CDR3 protein: CASSIQGAQETQYF

V gene: TRBV25-1
clone size: medium-sized
CDR3 protein: CASSEWSGRTGELFF

V gene: TRBV13
clone size: .
CDR3 protein: CASSPRTGGILEAFF

V gene: TRBV9
clone size: .
CDR3 protein: CASSVGQGFSYEQYF

V gene: TRBV7-8
clone size: medium-sized
CDR3 protein: CASSLVPQGAGEKLFF

V gene: TRBV13
clone size: .
CDR3 protein: CASSFANLRGAGGYTF

V gene: TRBV19
clone size: few
CDR3 protein: CASSIARGSYEQYF

V gene: TRBV12-5
clone size: medium-sized
CDR3 protein: CASDLTGVINQPQHF

V gene: TRBV27
clone size: .
CDR3 protein: CASSYGTSGFYNEQFF

V gene: TRBV28
clone size: medium-sized
CDR3 protein: CASRLLQGLTGELFF

V gene: TRBV7-9
clone size: .
CDR3 protein: CASSFDTGSLFF

V gene: TRBV5-8
clone size: few
CDR3 protein: CASSFGQGEQYF

V gene: TRBV5-4
clone size: few
CDR3 protein: CASSFEASREKLFF